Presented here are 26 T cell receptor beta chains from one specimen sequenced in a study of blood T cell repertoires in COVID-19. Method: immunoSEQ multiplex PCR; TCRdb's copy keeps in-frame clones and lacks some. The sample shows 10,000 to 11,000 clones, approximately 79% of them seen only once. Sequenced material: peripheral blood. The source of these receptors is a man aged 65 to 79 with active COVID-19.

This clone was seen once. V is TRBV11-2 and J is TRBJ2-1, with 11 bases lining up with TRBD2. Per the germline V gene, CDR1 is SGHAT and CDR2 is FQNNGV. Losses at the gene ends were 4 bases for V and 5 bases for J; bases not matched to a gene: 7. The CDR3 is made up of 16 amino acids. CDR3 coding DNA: TGTGCCAGCAGCTCGTCCTCGGGACTAGCGGACAATGAGCAGTTCTTC. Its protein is CASSSSSGLADNEQFF. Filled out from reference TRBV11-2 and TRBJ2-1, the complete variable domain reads EAGVAQSPRYKIIEKRQSVAFWCNPISGHATLYWYQQILGQGPKLLIQFQNNGVVDDSQLPKDRFSAERLKGVDSTLKIQPAKLEDSAVYLCASSSSSGLADNEQFFGPGTRLTVL.

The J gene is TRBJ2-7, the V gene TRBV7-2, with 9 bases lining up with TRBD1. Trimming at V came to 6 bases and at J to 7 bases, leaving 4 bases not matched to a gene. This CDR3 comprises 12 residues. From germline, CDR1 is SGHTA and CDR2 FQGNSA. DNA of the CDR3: TGTGCCAGCAGGGGGACAGGGAAGGAGCAGTACTTC. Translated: CASRGTGKEQYF.

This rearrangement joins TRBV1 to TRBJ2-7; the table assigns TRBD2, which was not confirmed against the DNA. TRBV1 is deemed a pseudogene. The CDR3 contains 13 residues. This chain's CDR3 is CTSTRDCSYEQYF. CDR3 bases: TGCACCAGCACCCGGGACTGCTCCTACGAGCAGTACTTC.

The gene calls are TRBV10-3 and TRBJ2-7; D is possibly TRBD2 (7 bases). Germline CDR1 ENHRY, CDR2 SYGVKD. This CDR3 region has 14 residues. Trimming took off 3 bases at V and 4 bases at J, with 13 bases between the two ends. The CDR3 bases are TGTGCCATCAGTGATTCGGGGGGCTGGTACGAGCAGTACTTC. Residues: CAISDSGGWYEQYF.

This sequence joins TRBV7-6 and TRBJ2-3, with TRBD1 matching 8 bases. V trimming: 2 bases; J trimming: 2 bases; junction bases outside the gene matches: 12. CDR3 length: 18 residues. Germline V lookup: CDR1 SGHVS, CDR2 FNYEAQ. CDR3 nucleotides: TGTGCCAGCAGCTTACATCGCAGTTGGCAGGGGGCCACAGATACGCAGTATTTT. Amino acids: CASSLHRSWQGATDTQYF.

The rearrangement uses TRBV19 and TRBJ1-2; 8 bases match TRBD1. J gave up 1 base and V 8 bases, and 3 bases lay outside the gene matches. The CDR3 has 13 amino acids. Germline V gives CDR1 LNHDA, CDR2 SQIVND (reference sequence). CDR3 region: CASWDRFNYGYTF. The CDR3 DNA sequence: TGTGCCAGTTGGGACAGGTTTAACTATGGCTACACCTTC.

CDR3 bases: TGTGCCAGCAGACCCGGGGGGGGAACGAACACCGGGGAGCTGTTTTTT. It is translated as CASRPGGGTNTGELFF. The chain combines TRBV28 with TRBJ2-2; 8 bases agree with TRBD2. With V trimmed by 6 bases and J by 0 bases, 6 bases remained unmatched. In germline, CDR1 is MDHEN, CDR2 SYDVKM. This CDR3 contains 16 residues.

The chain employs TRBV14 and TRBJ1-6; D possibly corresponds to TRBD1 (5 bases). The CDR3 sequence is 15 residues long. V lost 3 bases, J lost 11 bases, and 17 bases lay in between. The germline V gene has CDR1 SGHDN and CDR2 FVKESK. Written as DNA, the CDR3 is TGTGCCAGCAGCCAGTTAACAGGAGTGGGGACACCCCTCCACTTT. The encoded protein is CASSQLTGVGTPLHF.

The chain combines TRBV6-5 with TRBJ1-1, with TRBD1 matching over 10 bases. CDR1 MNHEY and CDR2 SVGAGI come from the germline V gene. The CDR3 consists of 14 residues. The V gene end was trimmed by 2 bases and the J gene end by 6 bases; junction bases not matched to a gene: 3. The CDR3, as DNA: TGTGCCAGCAGTTACACCGGACAGGGGGCTGAAGCTTTCTTT. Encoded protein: CASSYTGQGAEAFF.

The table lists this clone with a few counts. CDR3 DNA: TGCGCCAGCAGCCCAGGCGATGATTACAATGAGCAGTTCTTC. Protein: CASSPGDDYNEQFF. The V and J genes are TRBV4-1 and TRBJ2-1, with D uncertain. CDR1 is MGHRA and CDR2 is YSYEKL in the germline V gene. Deletions cut 4 bases from V and 4 bases from J, with 11 bases between. This CDR3 is 14 amino acids long.

The CDR3 is CASSSTWSGELFF. The CDR3 DNA is TGCGCCAGCAGCTCAACATGGTCCGGGGAGCTGTTTTTT. The V gene is TRBV5-1, the J gene TRBJ2-2; D remains unclear. The CDR3 is made up of 13 amino acids. In germline, CDR1 is SGHRS, CDR2 YFSETQ. V was pared by 3 bases and J by 6 bases, with 9 bases between.

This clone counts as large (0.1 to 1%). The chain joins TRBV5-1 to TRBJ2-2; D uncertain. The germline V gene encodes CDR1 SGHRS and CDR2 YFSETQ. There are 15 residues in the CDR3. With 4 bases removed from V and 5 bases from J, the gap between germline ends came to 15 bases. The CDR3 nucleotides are TGCGCCAGCAGCCCGTCGAGTGCTCAAACCGGGGAGCTGTTTTTT. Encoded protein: CASSPSSAQTGELFF.

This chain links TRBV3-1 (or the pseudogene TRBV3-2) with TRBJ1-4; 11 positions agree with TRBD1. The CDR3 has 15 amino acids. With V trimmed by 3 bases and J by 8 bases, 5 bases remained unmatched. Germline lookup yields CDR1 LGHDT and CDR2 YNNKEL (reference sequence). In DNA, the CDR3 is TGTGCCAGCAGCCACCCGGGACAGGGGGGGGAAAAACTGTTTTTT. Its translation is CASSHPGQGGEKLFF.

The CDR3, as DNA: TGTGCCAGCAGCCCCGGGACAGCTAATTCACCCCTCCACTTT. The encoded protein is CASSPGTANSPLHF. The chain has TRBV7-3 and TRBJ1-6; 7 bases are shared with TRBD1. After removal of 5 bases from V and 6 bases from J, the junction contained 4 bases not matched to a gene. Germline V gene lookup returns CDR1 SGHTA and CDR2 FQGTGA. This CDR3 is built from 14 residues.

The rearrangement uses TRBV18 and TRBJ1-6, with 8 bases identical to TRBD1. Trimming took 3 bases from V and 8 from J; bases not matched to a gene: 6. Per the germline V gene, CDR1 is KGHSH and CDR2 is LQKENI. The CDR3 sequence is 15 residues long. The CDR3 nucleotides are TGTGCCAGCTCACCGCGACAGGGGACCGATTCACCCCTCCACTTT. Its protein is CASSPRQGTDSPLHF.

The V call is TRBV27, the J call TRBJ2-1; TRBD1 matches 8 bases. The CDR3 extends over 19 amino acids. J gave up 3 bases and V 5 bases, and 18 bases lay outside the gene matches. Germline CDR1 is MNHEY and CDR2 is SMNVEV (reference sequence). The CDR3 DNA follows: TGTGCCAGCAGTGGGACAGGCCAAAGGGGGATGGGATTCTACAATGAGCAGTTCTTC. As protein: CASSGTGQRGMGFYNEQFF.

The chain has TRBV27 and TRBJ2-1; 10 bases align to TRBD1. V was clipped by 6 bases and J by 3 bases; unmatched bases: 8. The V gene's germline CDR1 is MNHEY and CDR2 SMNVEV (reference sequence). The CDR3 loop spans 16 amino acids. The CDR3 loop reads CASRNGQGGFYNEQFF. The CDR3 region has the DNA TGTGCCAGCAGGAACGGACAGGGGGGATTCTACAATGAGCAGTTCTTC.

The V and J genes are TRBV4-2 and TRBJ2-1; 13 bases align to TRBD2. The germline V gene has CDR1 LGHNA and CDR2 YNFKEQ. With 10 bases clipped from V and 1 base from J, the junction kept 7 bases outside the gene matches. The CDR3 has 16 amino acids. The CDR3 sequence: CATRGTSGVSYNEQFF. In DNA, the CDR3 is TGTGCCACCCGAGGGACTAGCGGGGTTTCCTACAATGAGCAGTTCTTC.

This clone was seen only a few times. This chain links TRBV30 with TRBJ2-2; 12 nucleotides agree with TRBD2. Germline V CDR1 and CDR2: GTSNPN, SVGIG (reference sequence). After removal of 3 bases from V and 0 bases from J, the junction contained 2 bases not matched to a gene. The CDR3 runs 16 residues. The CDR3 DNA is TGTGCCTGGAGAGGACTAGCGGGGTCGAACACCGGGGAGCTGTTTTTT. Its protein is CAWRGLAGSNTGELFF.

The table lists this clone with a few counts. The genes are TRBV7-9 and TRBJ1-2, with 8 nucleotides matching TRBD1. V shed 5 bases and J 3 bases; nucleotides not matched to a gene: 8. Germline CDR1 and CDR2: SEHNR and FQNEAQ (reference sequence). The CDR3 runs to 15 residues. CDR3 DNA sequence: TGTGCCAGCAGCCTCGGACAGGGCGAGTACTATGGCTACACCTTC. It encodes CASSLGQGEYYGYTF.

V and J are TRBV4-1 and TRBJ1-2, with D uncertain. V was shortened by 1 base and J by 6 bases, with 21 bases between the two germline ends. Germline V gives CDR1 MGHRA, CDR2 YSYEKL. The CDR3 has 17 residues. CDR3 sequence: CASSQAQRLGEGNGYTF. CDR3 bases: TGCGCCAGCAGCCAAGCTCAGAGGCTCGGGGAAGGGAATGGCTACACCTTC.

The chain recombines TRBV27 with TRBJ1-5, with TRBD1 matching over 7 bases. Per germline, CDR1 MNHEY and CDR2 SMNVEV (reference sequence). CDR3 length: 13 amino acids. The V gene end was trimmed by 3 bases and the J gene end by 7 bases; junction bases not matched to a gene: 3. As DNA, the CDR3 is TGTGCCAGCAGTTTGGCAGGGGGGCAGCCCCAGCATTTT. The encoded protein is CASSLAGGQPQHF.

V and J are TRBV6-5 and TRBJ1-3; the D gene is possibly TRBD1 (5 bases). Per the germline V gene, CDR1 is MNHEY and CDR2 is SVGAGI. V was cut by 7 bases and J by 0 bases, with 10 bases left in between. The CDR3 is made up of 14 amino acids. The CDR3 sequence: CASMRQYSGNTIYF. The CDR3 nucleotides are TGTGCCAGCATGAGACAGTACTCTGGAAACACCATATATTTT.

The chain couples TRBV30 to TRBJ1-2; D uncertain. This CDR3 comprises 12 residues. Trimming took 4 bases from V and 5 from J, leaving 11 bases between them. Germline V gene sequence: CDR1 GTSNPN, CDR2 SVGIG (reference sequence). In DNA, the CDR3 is TGTGCCTGGAAGGAGGCAGTATATGGCTACACCTTC. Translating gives CAWKEAVYGYTF.

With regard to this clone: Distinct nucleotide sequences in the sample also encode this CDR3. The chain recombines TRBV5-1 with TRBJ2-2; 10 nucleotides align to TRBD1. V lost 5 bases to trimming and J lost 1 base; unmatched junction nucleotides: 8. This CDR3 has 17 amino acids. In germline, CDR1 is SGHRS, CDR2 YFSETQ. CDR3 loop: CASRQPRTGGNTGELFF. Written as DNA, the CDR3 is TGCGCCAGCAGACAACCTAGGACAGGGGGGAACACCGGGGAGCTGTTTTTT. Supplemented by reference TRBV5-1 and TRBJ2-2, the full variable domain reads KAGVTQTPRYLIKTRGQQVTLSCSPISGHRSVSWYQQTPGQGLQFLFEYFSETQRNKGNFPGRFSGRQFSNSRSEMNVSTLELGDSALYLCASRQPRTGGNTGELFFGEGSRLTVL.

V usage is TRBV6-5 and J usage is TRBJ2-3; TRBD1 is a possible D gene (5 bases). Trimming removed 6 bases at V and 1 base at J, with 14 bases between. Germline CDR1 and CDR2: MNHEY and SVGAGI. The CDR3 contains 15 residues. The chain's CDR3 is CASRKGAARTDTQYF. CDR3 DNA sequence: TGTGCCAGCAGGAAAGGGGCGGCCCGCACAGATACGCAGTATTTT.